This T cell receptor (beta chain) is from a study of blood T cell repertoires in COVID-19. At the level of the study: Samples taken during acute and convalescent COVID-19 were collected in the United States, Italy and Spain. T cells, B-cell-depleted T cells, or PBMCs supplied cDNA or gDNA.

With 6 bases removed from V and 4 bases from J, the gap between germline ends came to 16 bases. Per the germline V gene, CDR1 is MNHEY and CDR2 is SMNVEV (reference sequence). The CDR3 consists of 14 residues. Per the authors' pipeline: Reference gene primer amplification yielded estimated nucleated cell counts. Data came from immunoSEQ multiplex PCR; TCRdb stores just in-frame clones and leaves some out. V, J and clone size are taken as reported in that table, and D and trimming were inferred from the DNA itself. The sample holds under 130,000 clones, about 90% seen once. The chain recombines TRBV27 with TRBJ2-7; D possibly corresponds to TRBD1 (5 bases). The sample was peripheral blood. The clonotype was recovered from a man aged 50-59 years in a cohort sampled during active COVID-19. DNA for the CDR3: TGTGCCAGCAGCAGGACCGACAGATCATACGAGCAGTACGTC. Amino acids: CASSRTDRSYEQYV.